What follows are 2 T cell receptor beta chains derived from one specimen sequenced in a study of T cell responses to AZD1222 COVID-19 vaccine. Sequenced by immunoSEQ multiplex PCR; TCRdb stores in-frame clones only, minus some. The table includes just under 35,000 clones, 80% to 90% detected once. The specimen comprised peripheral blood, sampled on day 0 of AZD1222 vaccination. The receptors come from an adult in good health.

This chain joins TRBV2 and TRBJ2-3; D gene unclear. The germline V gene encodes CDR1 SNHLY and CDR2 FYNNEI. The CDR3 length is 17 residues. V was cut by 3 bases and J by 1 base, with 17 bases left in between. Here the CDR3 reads CASSEDRVLGGTDTQYF. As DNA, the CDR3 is TGTGCCAGCAGTGAGGATAGGGTCCTCGGAGGCACAGATACGCAGTATTTT.

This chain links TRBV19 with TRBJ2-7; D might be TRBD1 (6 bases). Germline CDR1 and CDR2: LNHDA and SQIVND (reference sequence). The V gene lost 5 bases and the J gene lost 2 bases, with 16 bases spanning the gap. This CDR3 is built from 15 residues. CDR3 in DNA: TGTGCCAGTAGTCCTCTCGGACAGATAGCCTACGAGCAGTACTTC. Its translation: CASSPLGQIAYEQYF.